A single sample gave rise to the 24 T cell receptor beta chains below, sequenced in a study of low-dose radiotherapy and immunotherapy resistance in tumors. Primers targeting TRAV and TRBV primed first-strand cDNA, covering alpha and beta chains. For amplifying TCRs, the PCR ran for around 20 cycles with Phusion, which was used together with a constant-region primer and the adapter on the V primers. TCRdb passed the reads through MiXCR, listing each CDR3 protein once. The sample records about 7,300 distinct CDR3 sequences, roughly 88% being singletons. These receptors were collected from a human donor with advanced metastatic prostate, ovarian, gallbladder or colorectal cancer (not recorded which). This table probably holds off-target reads from a library built for another chain.

This rearrangement joins TRBV5-1 to TRBJ2-7, with a possible D match to TRBD1 (6 bases). The V and J ends lost 1 base and 1 base respectively, with 18 bases between them. The germline CDR1 and CDR2 sequences are SGHRS and YFSETQ. The CDR3 loop spans 17 amino acids. CDR3 nucleotide sequence: TGCGCCAGCAGCTTGAGGGGGAGCGGTTCCACATCCTACGAGCAGTACTTC. Translated, it gives CASSLRGSGSTSYEQYF.

The genes are TRBV30 and TRBJ2-3, with TRBD2 identical over 8 bases. Trimming removed 3 bases from V and 3 bases from J; junction bases left unmatched: 8. The CDR3 is 15 residues long. Germline V gives CDR1 GTSNPN, CDR2 SVGIG (reference sequence). CDR3 protein: CAWSPGGGLTDTQYF. CDR3 coding DNA: TGTGCCTGGAGCCCCGGGGGGGGCCTAACAGATACGCAGTATTTT.

V gene TRBV10-3 combines with J gene TRBJ1-6; 11 bases agree with TRBD1. Trimming removed 3 bases from V and 7 bases from J; junction bases left unmatched: 5. The CDR3 covers 16 residues. Germline CDR1 reads ENHRY; CDR2 reads SYGVKD. The CDR3, as DNA: TGTGCCATCAGTGACGGACAGGGGGCTTCAAATTCACCCCTCCACTTT. This codes for CAISDGQGASNSPLHF.

The gene calls are TRBV6-8 and TRBJ2-5, with D possibly being TRBD2 (6 bases). CDR1 and CDR2 (germline): MNHGY, SAAAGT. The germline V and J ends were trimmed by 2 bases and 2 bases, with 15 bases remaining between them. The CDR3 consists of 16 residues. The CDR3: CASSYDEESGQETQYF. CDR3 in DNA: TGTGCCAGCAGTTACGACGAGGAGAGCGGGCAAGAGACCCAGTACTTC.

V and J are TRBV4-1 and TRBJ2-7; TRBD2 matches at 8 bases. Germline V lookup: CDR1 MGHRA, CDR2 YSYEKL. This CDR3 is 17 amino acids long. The ends lost 1 base at V and 5 bases at J; junction bases unmatched: 13. CDR3 DNA: TGCGCCAGCAGCCAAGGGACAAACCGGGGAGCGGGAGACGAGCAGTACTTC. It codes for CASSQGTNRGAGDEQYF.

This chain uses TRBV6-2 or TRBV6-3 with TRBJ1-5; D remains ambiguous. The CDR3 length is 13 residues. Trimming shortened V by 10 bases and J by 5 bases, and 15 bases separated the two germline ends. Germline V gene data show CDR1 as MNHEY and CDR2 as SVGEGT. The CDR3 spells CATRRARDQPQHF. In nucleotides, the CDR3 is TGTGCCACCCGGAGGGCTCGGGATCAGCCCCAGCATTTT.

The CDR3 DNA reads TGCAGCGTTGTGGGGTCCCAGGACATTCAGTACTTC. This encodes CSVVGSQDIQYF. The chain recombines TRBV29-1 with TRBJ2-4; D remains ambiguous. Germline V lookup: CDR1 SQVTM, CDR2 ANQGSEA. The CDR3 covers 12 residues. V was clipped by 4 bases and J by 8 bases, with 12 bases between them.

The chain combines TRBV7-2 with TRBJ2-7; D uncertain. The V gene's germline CDR1 is SGHTA and CDR2 FQGNSA. Trimming stripped 2 bases from V and 4 bases from J, with 6 bases between. This CDR3 is 12 amino acids long. The CDR3 region has the DNA TGTGCCAGCAGCTTATCGGGTTACGAGCAGTACTTC. Residues: CASSLSGYEQYF.

The gene calls are TRBV6-8 and TRBJ1-1; the D gene is possibly TRBD1 (6 bases). CDR3 size: 11 residues. The germline V gene encodes CDR1 MNHGY and CDR2 SAAAGT. Trimming removed 6 bases at V and 4 bases at J, with 6 bases between. The CDR3, as DNA: TGTGCCAGCAGAGGGGGCACTGAAGCTTTCTTT. It specifies CASRGGTEAFF.

V and J are TRBV20-1 and TRBJ2-3, with 10 bases matching TRBD1. V dropped 5 bases and J dropped 5; count of bases not matched to a gene: 13. The CDR3 is 16 residues long. Germline V lookup: CDR1 DFQATT, CDR2 SNEGSKA (reference sequence). CDR3 sequence reads: CSAHPRDRGGVDTQYF. CDR3 nucleotide sequence: TGCAGTGCTCATCCTCGGGACAGGGGCGGAGTAGATACGCAGTATTTT.

This clonotype was counted once. This rearrangement joins TRBV19 to TRBJ1-5; 8 positions agree with TRBD1. V was clipped by 6 bases and J by 7 bases; unmatched bases: 11. Germline V gives CDR1 LNHDA, CDR2 SQIVND (reference sequence). CDR3 length equals 15 residues. The CDR3 DNA is TGTGCCAGTAGCGCGACAGGGGCGGTAGGACAGCCCCAGCATTTT. Translating it yields CASSATGAVGQPQHF.

The gene calls are TRBV7-9 and TRBJ1-5, with D uncertain. V lost 5 bases to trimming and J lost 6 bases, with 11 bases between them. The CDR3 has 13 amino acids. Germline V gene sequence: CDR1 SEHNR, CDR2 FQNEAQ (reference sequence). CDR3: CASSPGSLQPQHF. In DNA, the CDR3 is TGTGCCAGCAGCCCGGGGAGCCTTCAGCCCCAGCATTTT.

The chain joins TRBV2 to TRBJ2-5; 9 nucleotides agree with TRBD2. After removal of 8 bases from V and 5 bases from J, the junction contained 3 bases not matched to a gene. Germline CDR1 is SNHLY and CDR2 is FYNNEI. This CDR3 spans 12 amino acids. DNA of the CDR3: TGTGCCAGCCGCGGGGGGGCCGAGACCCAGTACTTC. This codes for CASRGGAETQYF.

The chain combines TRBV7-2 with TRBJ1-3, with D possibly TRBD1 on 6 matching bases. The V end lost 4 bases, the J end lost 4 bases, and 8 bases lay between the germline ends. The germline V gene encodes CDR1 SGHTA and CDR2 FQGNSA. The CDR3 loop spans 13 amino acids. The DNA of the CDR3 is TGTGCCAGCAGCTCGGACAGAGGAAACACCATATATTTT. Its translation is CASSSDRGNTIYF.

This clonotype was recorded a few times. The chain has TRBV19 and TRBJ2-1, with D possibly being TRBD1 (5 bases). In germline, CDR1 is LNHDA, CDR2 SQIVND (reference sequence). This CDR3 has 13 amino acids. With 4 bases removed from V and 8 bases from J, the gap between germline ends came to 12 bases. The CDR3 DNA reads as TGTGCCAGTAGTACCCAGGGTGTCCATGAGCAGTTCTTC. Residues: CASSTQGVHEQFF.

This clonotype has only one observation. The V and J genes are TRBV5-6 and TRBJ1-2; D unresolved. V was shortened by 0 bases and J by 8 bases, with 14 bases between the two germline ends. The CDR3 runs to 14 residues. Looked up from germline, CDR1 is SGHDT and CDR2 is YYEEEE. CDR3 sequence reads: CASSLETRRVGYTF. CDR3 sequence (DNA): TGTGCCAGCAGCTTGGAGACGAGGCGAGTCGGCTACACCTTC.

Only a few counts were recorded for this clonotype. This rearrangement joins TRBV4-1 to TRBJ1-4; no definite D call. Looked up from germline, CDR1 is MGHRA and CDR2 is YSYEKL. The CDR3 covers 18 residues. V dropped 3 bases and J dropped 3 bases, with 20 bases sitting between them. Here the CDR3 reads CASSHPPSVRQPNEKLFF. CDR3 DNA: TGCGCCAGCAGCCACCCCCCTTCCGTGAGACAACCTAATGAAAAACTGTTTTTT.

Of note for this clonotype: The junction and the germline gene differ at one end; a read error may be behind it. This chain joins TRBV13 and TRBJ1-6, with TRBD1 as a possible D gene (6 bases). The CDR3 loop spans 16 amino acids. CDR1 and CDR2 from the germline V gene are PRHDT and FYEKMQ (reference sequence). The CDR3 DNA follows: TGTGCTTATAGGGGGGGTTATAACACCAATGCAGGCAAATCAACCTTT. This gives the protein CAYRGGYNTNAGKSTF. The complete variable domain, with remaining parts taken from reference TRBV13 and TRBJ1-6, reads AAGVIQSPRHLIKEKRETATLKCYPIPRHDTVYWYQQGPGQDPQFLISFYEKMQSDKGSIPDRFSAQQFSDYHSELNMSSLELGDSALYFCAYRGGYNTNAGKSTFGNGTRLTVT.

This chain connects TRBV11-2 to TRBJ1-6; D perhaps matches TRBD1 (6 bases). V was clipped by 1 base and J by 10 bases, with 17 bases between them. Germline V gene data show CDR1 as SGHAT and CDR2 as FQNNGV. The CDR3 extends over 16 amino acids. The CDR3 DNA reads TGTGCCAGCAGCTTAGCCACCGCAGGGGCTAGGTCACCCCTCCACTTT. Encoded protein: CASSLATAGARSPLHF.

The rearrangement links TRBV15 to TRBJ2-1; 8 bases are a match to TRBD2. The CDR3 runs 15 residues. Germline trimming cut 0 bases from V and 5 bases from J; bases unmatched to any gene: 3. Germline CDR1 and CDR2: LNHNV and YYDKDF (reference sequence). DNA of the CDR3: TGTGCCACCAGCAGAGATGCGGGGGGACACAATGAGCAGTTCTTC. Its translation is CATSRDAGGHNEQFF.

This chain connects TRBV3-1 to TRBJ2-5; D remains unclear. The V gene lost 3 bases and the J gene lost 5 bases, with 4 bases spanning the gap. CDR3 length equals 11 residues. CDR1 is LGHDT and CDR2 is YNNKEL in the germline V gene (reference sequence). CDR3 nucleotide sequence: TGTGCCAGCAGCCACGGGGAGACCCAGTACTTC. Protein product: CASSHGETQYF.

The V and J genes are TRBV13 and TRBJ2-7, with D possibly matching TRBD2 (6 bases). From germline, CDR1 is PRHDT and CDR2 FYEKMQ (reference sequence). Trimming removed 6 bases at V and 5 bases at J, with 20 bases between. This CDR3 spans 15 amino acids. Here the CDR3 reads CASSEAQTRTDEQYF. The CDR3 DNA sequence: TGTGCCAGCAGTGAAGCGCAGACTAGAACGGACGAGCAGTACTTC. The whole variable domain, filled in from reference TRBV13 and TRBJ2-7, reads AAGVIQSPRHLIKEKRETATLKCYPIPRHDTVYWYQQGPGQDPQFLISFYEKMQSDKGSIPDRFSAQQFSDYHSELNMSSLELGDSALYFCASSEAQTRTDEQYFGPGTRLTVT.

The J gene is TRBJ2-2, the V gene TRBV4-1, with no clear D. CDR1 and CDR2 (germline): MGHRA, YSYEKL. V was clipped by 6 bases and J by 0 bases, with 8 bases between them. This CDR3 comprises 14 residues. The CDR3 nucleotides read TGCGCCAGCAGGACGGCCTCGAACACCGGGGAGCTGTTTTTT. Encoded protein: CASRTASNTGELFF.

This chain connects TRBV5-1 to TRBJ1-4; a possible D gene is TRBD1 (5 bases). Germline V CDR1 and CDR2: SGHRS, YFSETQ. The CDR3 has 16 residues. Deletions cut 0 bases from V and 6 bases from J, with 15 bases between. CDR3 sequence: CASSLGDGSGDEKLFF. The CDR3 region has the DNA TGCGCCAGCAGCTTGGGGGACGGCTCAGGCGATGAAAAACTGTTTTTT.